This TCR beta chain was obtained from a study of T cells in localized non-small cell lung cancer. General observations from the study: A single tumor region was sequenced, leaving heterogeneity possible. Appearance in adjacent lung was seen for a median around 58 of the top 100 tumor clones. A raised T cell density in blood coincided with lengthier overall survival.

TCRdb's table, derived via immunoSEQ multiplex PCR, lists solely in-frame clones and lacks some. The sample contains about 13,000 clones, over 25% of which appear only once. J lost 0 bases, V lost 3 bases, and 1 base had no gene match. Germline CDR1 is SGHNT and CDR2 is YENEEA. The CDR3 extends over 14 amino acids. Notes on this clone: Its specificity is not known.

This clonotype originated in a female donor of 60 years or more with stage I lung adenocarcinoma. J is TRBJ2-5 and V is TRBV11-3; 7 positions match TRBD2. The source material was lung tumor tissue, sampled before any cancer treatment. This CDR3 reads CASSLGLHQETQYF. CDR3 bases: TGTGCCAGCAGCTTGGGACTACACCAAGAGACCCAGTACTTC.